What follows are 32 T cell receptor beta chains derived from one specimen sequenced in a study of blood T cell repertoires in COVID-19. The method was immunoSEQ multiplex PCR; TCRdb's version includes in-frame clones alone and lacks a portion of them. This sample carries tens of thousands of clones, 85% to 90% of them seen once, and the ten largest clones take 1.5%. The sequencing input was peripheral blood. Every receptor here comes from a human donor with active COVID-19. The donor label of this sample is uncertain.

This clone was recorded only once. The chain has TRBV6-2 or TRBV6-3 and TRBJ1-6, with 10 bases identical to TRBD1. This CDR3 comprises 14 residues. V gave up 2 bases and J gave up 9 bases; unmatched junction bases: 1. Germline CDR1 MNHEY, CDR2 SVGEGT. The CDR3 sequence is CASSYGTGVSPLHF. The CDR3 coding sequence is TGTGCCAGCAGTTACGGGACAGGGGTTTCACCCCTCCACTTT.

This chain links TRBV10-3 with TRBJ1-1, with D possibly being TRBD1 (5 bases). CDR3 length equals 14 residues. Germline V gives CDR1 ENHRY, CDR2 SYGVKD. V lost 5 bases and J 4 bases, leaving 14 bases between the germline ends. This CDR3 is CAISSQGVGTEAFF. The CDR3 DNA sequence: TGTGCCATCAGTTCTCAGGGTGTCGGCACTGAAGCTTTCTTT.

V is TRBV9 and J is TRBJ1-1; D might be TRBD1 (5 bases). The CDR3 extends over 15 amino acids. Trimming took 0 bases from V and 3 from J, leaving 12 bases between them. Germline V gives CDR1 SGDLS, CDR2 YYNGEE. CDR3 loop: CASSVATGEDTEAFF. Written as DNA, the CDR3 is TGTGCCAGCAGCGTAGCCACAGGAGAGGACACTGAAGCTTTCTTT.

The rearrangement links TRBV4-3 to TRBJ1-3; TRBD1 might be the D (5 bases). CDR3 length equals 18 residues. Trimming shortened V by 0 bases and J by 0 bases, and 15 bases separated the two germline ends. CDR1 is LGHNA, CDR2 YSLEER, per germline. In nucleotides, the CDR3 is TGCGCCAGCAGCCAAGAGGCTTTGGGGACTCTCTCTGGAAACACCATATATTTT. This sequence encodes CASSQEALGTLSGNTIYF.

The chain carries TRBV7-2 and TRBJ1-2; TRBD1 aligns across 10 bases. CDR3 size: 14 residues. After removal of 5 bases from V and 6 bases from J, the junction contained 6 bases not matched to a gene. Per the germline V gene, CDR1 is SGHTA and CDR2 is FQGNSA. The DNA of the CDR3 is TGTGCCAGCAGCCGGACAGGGGGTAATGATGGCTACACCTTC. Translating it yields CASSRTGGNDGYTF.

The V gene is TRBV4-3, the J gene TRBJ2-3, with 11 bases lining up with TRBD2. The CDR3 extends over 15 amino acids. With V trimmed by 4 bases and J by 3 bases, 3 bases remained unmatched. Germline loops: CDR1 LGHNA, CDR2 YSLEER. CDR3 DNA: TGCGCCAGCAGCCCCACTAGCGGGGGTACAGATACGCAGTATTTT. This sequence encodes CASSPTSGGTDTQYF.

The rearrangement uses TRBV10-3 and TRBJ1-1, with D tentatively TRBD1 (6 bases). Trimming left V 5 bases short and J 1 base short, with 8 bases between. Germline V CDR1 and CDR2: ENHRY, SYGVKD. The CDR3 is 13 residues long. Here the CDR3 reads CAISWTENTEAFF. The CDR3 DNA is TGTGCCATCAGTTGGACAGAGAACACTGAAGCTTTCTTT.

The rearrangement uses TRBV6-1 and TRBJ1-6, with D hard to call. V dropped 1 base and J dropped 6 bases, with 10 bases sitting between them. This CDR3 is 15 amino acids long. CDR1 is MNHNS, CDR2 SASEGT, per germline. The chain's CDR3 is CASSEVSTLNSPLHF. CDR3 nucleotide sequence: TGTGCCAGCAGTGAAGTGAGCACGCTTAATTCACCCCTCCACTTT.

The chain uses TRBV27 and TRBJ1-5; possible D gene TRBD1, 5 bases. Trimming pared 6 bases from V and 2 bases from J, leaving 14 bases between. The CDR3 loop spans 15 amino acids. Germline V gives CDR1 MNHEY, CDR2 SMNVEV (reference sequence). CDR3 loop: CASRRSPTGNQPQHF. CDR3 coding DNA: TGTGCCAGCAGACGATCCCCGACAGGCAATCAGCCCCAGCATTTT.

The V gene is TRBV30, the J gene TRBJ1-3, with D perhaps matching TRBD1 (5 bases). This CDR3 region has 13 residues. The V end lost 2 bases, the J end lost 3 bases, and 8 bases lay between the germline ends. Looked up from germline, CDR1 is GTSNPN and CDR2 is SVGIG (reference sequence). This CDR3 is CAWSPGFGNTIYF. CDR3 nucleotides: TGTGCCTGGAGTCCAGGGTTTGGAAACACCATATATTTT.

CDR3 DNA sequence: TGTGCCAGCATCAAACAGGGGGCGAACTCCTACGAGCAGTACTTC. Residues: CASIKQGANSYEQYF. V usage is TRBV28 and J usage is TRBJ2-7; 9 bases are shared with TRBD1. The CDR3 covers 15 residues. Germline lookup yields CDR1 MDHEN and CDR2 SYDVKM. V shed 7 bases and J 0 bases; nucleotides not matched to a gene: 7.

The CDR3 DNA reads as TGTGCCACCAGCAGAGATTATGTGGGGGGGCCTTTTGGGAATGAGCAGTTCTTC. Translation: CATSRDYVGGPFGNEQFF. The chain employs TRBV15 and TRBJ2-1, with D perhaps TRBD2 (7 bases). Trimming took 0 bases from V and 7 from J, leaving 22 bases between them. Per germline, CDR1 LNHNV and CDR2 YYDKDF (reference sequence). This CDR3 has 18 amino acids.

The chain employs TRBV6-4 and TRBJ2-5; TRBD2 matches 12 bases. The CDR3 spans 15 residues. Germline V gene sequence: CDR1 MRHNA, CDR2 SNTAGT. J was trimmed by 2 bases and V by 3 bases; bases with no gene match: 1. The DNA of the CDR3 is TGTGCCAGCAGTGAACTAGCGGGGGGTCAAGAGACCCAGTACTTC. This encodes CASSELAGGQETQYF.

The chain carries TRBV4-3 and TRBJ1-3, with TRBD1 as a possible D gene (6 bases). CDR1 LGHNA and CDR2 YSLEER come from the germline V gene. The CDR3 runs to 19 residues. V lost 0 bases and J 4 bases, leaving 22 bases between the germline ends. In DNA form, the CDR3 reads TGCGCCAGCAGCCAAGAGGGGCAGGGGCACAGGTTGTCCGGAAACACCATATATTTT. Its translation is CASSQEGQGHRLSGNTIYF.

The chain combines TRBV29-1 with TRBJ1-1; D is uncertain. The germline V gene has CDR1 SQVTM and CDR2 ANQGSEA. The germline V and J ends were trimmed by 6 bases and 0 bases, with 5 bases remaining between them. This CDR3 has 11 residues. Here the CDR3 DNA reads TGCAGCGTACGGGTGAACACTGAAGCTTTCTTT. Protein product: CSVRVNTEAFF.

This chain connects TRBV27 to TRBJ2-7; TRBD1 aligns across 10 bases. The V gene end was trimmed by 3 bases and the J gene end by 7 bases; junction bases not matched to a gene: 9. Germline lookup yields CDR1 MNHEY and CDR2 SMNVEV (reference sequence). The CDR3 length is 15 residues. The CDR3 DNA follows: TGTGCCAGCAGTTTCGGGACAGGGGCCGGGGAGGAGCAGTACTTC. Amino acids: CASSFGTGAGEEQYF.

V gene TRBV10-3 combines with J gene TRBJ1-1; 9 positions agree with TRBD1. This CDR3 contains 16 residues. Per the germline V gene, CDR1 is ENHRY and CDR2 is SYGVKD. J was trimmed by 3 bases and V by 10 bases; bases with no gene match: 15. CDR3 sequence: CATREGQGAQDTEAFF. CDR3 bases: TGTGCCACTCGGGAGGGACAGGGCGCCCAGGACACTGAAGCTTTCTTT.

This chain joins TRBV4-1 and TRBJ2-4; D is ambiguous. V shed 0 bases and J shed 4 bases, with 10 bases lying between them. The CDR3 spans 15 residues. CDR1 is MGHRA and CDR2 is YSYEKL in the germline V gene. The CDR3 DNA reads TGCGCCAGCAGCCAAGAGCCCAGATTAAAAAACATTCAGTACTTC. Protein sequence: CASSQEPRLKNIQYF.

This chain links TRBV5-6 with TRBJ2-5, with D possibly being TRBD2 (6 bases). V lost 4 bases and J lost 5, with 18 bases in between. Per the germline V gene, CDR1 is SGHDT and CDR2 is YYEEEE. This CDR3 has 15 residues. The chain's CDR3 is CASSGGWRPEETQYF. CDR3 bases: TGTGCCAGCAGCGGGGGGTGGAGGCCGGAGGAGACCCAGTACTTC.

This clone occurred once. In DNA, the CDR3 is TGCGCCAGCAGTGATTTGGGACAGTATTCCTACGAGCAGTACTTC. Protein sequence: CASSDLGQYSYEQYF. The chain joins TRBV10-2 to TRBJ2-7; TRBD1 aligns across 7 bases. The CDR3 is 15 residues long. The ends lost 3 bases at V and 1 base at J; junction bases unmatched: 6. The germline V gene encodes CDR1 WSHSY and CDR2 SAAADI.

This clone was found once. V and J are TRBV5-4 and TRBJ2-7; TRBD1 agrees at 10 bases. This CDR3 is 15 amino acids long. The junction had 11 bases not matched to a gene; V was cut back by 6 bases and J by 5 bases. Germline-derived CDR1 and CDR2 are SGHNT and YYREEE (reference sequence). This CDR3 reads CASTPGTGARDEQYF. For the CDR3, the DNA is TGTGCCAGCACCCCGGGGACAGGGGCACGGGACGAGCAGTACTTC.

CDR3 sequence: CASSLETGPNGYTF. The CDR3 bases are TGCGCCAGCAGCCTGGAGACAGGGCCTAACGGCTACACCTTC. The rearrangement uses TRBV5-1 and TRBJ1-2, with 7 bases fitting TRBD1. The ends lost 4 bases at V and 8 bases at J; junction bases unmatched: 11. The length of the CDR3 is 14 residues. Germline V gene lookup returns CDR1 SGHRS and CDR2 YFSETQ.

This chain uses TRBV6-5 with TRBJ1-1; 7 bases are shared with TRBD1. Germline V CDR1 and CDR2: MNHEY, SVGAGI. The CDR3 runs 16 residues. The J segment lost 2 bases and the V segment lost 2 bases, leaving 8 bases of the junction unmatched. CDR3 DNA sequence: TGTGCCAGCAGTTACCTGCCAGGGGGATTAAACACTGAAGCTTTCTTT. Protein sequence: CASSYLPGGLNTEAFF.

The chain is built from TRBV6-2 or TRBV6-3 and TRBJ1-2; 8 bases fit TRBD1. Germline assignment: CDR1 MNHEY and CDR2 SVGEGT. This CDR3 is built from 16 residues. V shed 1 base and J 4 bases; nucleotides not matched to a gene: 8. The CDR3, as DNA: TGTGCCAGCAGTTACTTCCTCGGACAGGGAGCCTATGGCTACACCTTC. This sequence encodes CASSYFLGQGAYGYTF.

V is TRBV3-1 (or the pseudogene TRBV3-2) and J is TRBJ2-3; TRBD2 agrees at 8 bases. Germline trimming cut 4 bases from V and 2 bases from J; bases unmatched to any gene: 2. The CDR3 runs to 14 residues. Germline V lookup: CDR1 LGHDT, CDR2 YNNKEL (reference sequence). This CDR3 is CASSPRGVTDTQYF. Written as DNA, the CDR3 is TGTGCCAGCAGCCCGCGGGGGGTCACAGATACGCAGTATTTT.

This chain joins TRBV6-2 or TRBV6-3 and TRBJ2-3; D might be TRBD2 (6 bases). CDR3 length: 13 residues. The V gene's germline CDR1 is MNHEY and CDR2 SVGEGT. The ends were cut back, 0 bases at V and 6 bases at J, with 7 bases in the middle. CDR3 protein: CASSYSRGDTQYF. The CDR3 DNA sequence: TGTGCCAGCAGTTACTCGCGGGGTGATACGCAGTATTTT.

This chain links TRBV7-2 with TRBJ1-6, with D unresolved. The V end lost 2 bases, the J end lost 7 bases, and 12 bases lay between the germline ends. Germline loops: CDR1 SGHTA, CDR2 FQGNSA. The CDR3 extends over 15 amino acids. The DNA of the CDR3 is TGTGCCAGCAGCTTAAACAGTGGAGGCAATTCACCCCTCCACTTT. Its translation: CASSLNSGGNSPLHF.

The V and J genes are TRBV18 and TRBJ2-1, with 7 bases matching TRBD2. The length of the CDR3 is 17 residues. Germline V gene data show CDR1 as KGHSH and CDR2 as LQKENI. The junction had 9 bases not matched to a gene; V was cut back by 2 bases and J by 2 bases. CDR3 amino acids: CASSPRASGVTYNEQFF. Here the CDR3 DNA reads TGTGCCAGCTCACCAAGAGCGAGCGGGGTAACCTACAATGAGCAGTTCTTC.

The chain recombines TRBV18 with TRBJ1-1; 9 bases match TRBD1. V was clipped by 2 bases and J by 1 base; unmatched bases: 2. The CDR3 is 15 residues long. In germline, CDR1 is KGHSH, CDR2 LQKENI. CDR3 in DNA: TGTGCCAGCTCACCAGGGGGACAGGGGAACACTGAAGCTTTCTTT. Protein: CASSPGGQGNTEAFF.

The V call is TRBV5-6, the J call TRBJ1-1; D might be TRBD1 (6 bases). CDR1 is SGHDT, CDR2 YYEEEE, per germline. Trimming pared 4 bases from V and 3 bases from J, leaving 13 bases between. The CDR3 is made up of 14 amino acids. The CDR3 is CASSRGGRDTEAFF. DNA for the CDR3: TGTGCCAGCAGCAGAGGGGGACGGGACACTGAAGCTTTCTTT.

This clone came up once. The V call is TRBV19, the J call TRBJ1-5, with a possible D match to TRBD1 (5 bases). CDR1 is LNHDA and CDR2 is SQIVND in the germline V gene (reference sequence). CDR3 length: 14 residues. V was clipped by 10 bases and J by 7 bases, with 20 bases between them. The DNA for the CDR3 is TGTGCCACCGCCGACTCCAGGGTGAAACAGCCCCAGCATTTT. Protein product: CATADSRVKQPQHF. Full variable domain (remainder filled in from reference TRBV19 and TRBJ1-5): DGGITQSPKYLFRKEGQNVTLSCEQNLNHDAMYWYRQDPGQGLRLIYYSQIVNDFQKGDIAEGYSVSREKKESFPLTVTSAQKNPTAFYLCATADSRVKQPQHFGDGTRLSIL.

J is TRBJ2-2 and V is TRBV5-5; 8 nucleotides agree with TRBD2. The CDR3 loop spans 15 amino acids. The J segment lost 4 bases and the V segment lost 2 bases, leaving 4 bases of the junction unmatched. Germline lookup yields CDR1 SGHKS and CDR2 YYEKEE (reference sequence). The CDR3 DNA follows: TGTGCCAGCAGCTTCGGGGGGGCATTCACCGGGGAGCTGTTTTTT. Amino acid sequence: CASSFGGAFTGELFF.